Following are 24 T cell receptor beta chains from one sample sequenced in a study of blood T cells in healthy people across ages. With a J-beta primer mix and a sample-barcoded 5' primer, a second PCR ran roughly 6 to 11 cycles. MiXCR, applied by TCRdb to the 5' RACE reads, yields one record per CDR3 protein. The top ten clones hold 3.5% to 4% of a sample with about 620,000 distinct CDR3 sequences, around 20% of them seen once. Sequenced sample: blood. These receptor sequences come from a man between 65 and 79 years old in good health.

The chain recombines TRBV12-3 or TRBV12-4 with TRBJ1-1, with D uncertain. The CDR3 is 14 amino acids. Trimming took off 5 bases at V and 1 base at J, with 11 bases between the two ends. In DNA, the CDR3 is TGTGCCAGCAGTCGAGGTACGAGGAACACTGAAGCTTTCTTT. Residues: CASSRGTRNTEAFF.

This clonotype was observed a single time. Relative to the germline gene, one junction end is altered; a read error may explain this. The V gene is TRBV2, the J gene TRBJ2-7; TRBD1 agrees at 7 bases. This CDR3 is 14 amino acids long. Per germline, CDR1 SNHLY and CDR2 FYNNEI. The CDR3 sequence: CASREDRISYEQYF. CDR3 DNA sequence: TGTGCCAGCAGGGAGGACAGGATCTCCTACGAGCAATACTTC.

V gene TRBV20-1 combines with J gene TRBJ2-1; no definite D call. The germline V gene has CDR1 DFQATT and CDR2 SNEGSKA (reference sequence). The CDR3 consists of 16 residues. With 0 bases removed from V and 0 bases from J, the gap between germline ends came to 12 bases. CDR3 residues: CSARDRSTLSYNEQFF. In DNA, the CDR3 is TGCAGTGCTAGAGATCGATCTACCCTCTCCTACAATGAGCAGTTCTTC.

This clonotype turned up a few times. J is TRBJ2-7 and V is TRBV20-1; 12 bases agree with TRBD2. The CDR3 extends over 14 amino acids. Per germline, CDR1 DFQATT and CDR2 SNEGSKA (reference sequence). V lost 6 bases, J lost 4 bases, and 7 bases stayed unmatched. CDR3: CSATLGLAGYEQYF. The CDR3 DNA reads as TGCAGTGCCACCCTCGGACTAGCGGGATACGAGCAGTACTTC.

Many counts were recorded for this clonotype. This rearrangement joins TRBV12-3 or TRBV12-4 to TRBJ2-5, with D tentatively TRBD2 (5 bases). Deletions cut 5 bases from V and 2 bases from J, with 15 bases between. The CDR3 totals 15 residues. The CDR3 coding sequence is TGTGCCAGCAGTCCCTACCCAGCGGATCAAGAGACCCAGTACTTC. As protein: CASSPYPADQETQYF.

The chain uses TRBV3-1 and TRBJ2-2; 9 positions match TRBD2. Germline assignment: CDR1 LGHDT and CDR2 YNNKEL (reference sequence). The CDR3 covers 17 residues. After removal of 1 base from V and 5 bases from J, the junction contained 8 bases not matched to a gene. This CDR3 is CASSQARAGGRTGELFF. The CDR3, as DNA: TGTGCCAGCAGCCAAGCACGAGCGGGAGGCCGAACCGGGGAGCTGTTTTTT.

Only a few counts were recorded for this clonotype. The chain combines TRBV4-1 with TRBJ2-3; D not resolved. The CDR3 loop spans 14 amino acids. The V end lost 1 base, the J end lost 2 bases, and 7 bases lay between the germline ends. Germline CDR1 is MGHRA and CDR2 is YSYEKL. In DNA form, the CDR3 reads TGCGCCAGCAGCCAAGCGTCCGACACAGATACGCAGTATTTT. This translates into CASSQASDTDTQYF.

The CDR3 DNA is TGTGCCAGCAGTGACTCAGGGGCAGCCTACGAGCAGTACTTC. Its protein product is CASSDSGAAYEQYF. The V and J genes are TRBV6-1 and TRBJ2-7; the D gene is possibly TRBD1 (6 bases). Germline lookup yields CDR1 MNHNS and CDR2 SASEGT. This CDR3 has 14 amino acids. The ends were cut back, 3 bases at V and 2 bases at J, with 11 bases in the middle.

This clonotype was found a few times. The chain combines TRBV29-1 with TRBJ2-5, with 11 bases fitting TRBD2. This CDR3 comprises 15 residues. The ends lost 4 bases at V and 3 bases at J; junction bases unmatched: 7. Germline CDR1 and CDR2: SQVTM and ANQGSEA. The chain's CDR3 is CSVGPGTSGKETQYF. DNA for the CDR3: TGCAGCGTTGGACCCGGGACTAGCGGTAAAGAGACCCAGTACTTC.

This clonotype was detected many times. This chain uses TRBV27 with TRBJ2-5, with D possibly matching TRBD2 (5 bases). Per germline, CDR1 MNHEY and CDR2 SMNVEV (reference sequence). Deletions cut 5 bases from V and 4 bases from J, with 17 bases between. CDR3 length: 15 residues. The DNA of the CDR3 is TGTGCCAGCAGTCGGCCCGGAGGCGGAGGAGAGACCCAGTACTTC. Amino acids: CASSRPGGGGETQYF.

This clonotype was counted between two and nine times. V usage is TRBV6-5 and J usage is TRBJ2-3; D might be TRBD1 or TRBD2, each matching 5 bases. The CDR3 extends over 15 amino acids. Germline lookup yields CDR1 MNHEY and CDR2 SVGAGI. V was clipped by 0 bases and J by 4 bases, with 11 bases between them. CDR3 region: CASSYSWGNADTQYF. CDR3 coding DNA: TGTGCCAGCAGTTACTCTTGGGGGAACGCAGATACGCAGTATTTT.

This clonotype was seen ten or more times. The V and J genes are TRBV7-6 and TRBJ2-7; maybe TRBD2 (5 bases). The CDR3 covers 15 residues. Germline V lookup: CDR1 SGHVS, CDR2 FNYEAQ. Trimming took off 1 base at V and 4 bases at J, with 14 bases between the two ends. The CDR3 nucleotides read TGTGCCAGCAGCTTAGAACGTGGGAGTGGTTACGAGCAGTACTTC. Amino acids: CASSLERGSGYEQYF. Drawing the rest from reference TRBV7-6 and TRBJ2-7, the complete variable domain is GAGVSQSPRYKVTKRGQDVALRCDPISGHVSLYWYRQALGQGPEFLTYFNYEAQQDKSGLPNDRFSAERPEGSISTLTIQRTEQRDSAMYRCASSLERGSGYEQYFGPGTRLTVT.

In this sample, this clonotype turned up a few times. The chain links TRBV19 to TRBJ2-6; 7 nucleotides agree with TRBD1. V shed 3 bases, J shed 0 bases, and the junction held 5 bases outside the gene matches. From germline, CDR1 is LNHDA and CDR2 SQIVND (reference sequence). CDR3 size: 17 residues. The CDR3 sequence is CASSIRTGVSGANVLTF. The CDR3 bases are TGTGCCAGTAGTATCCGGACAGGAGTCTCTGGGGCCAACGTCCTGACTTTC.

This clonotype was detected ten times or more. This sequence joins TRBV28 and TRBJ2-3; D remains ambiguous. The CDR3 loop spans 12 amino acids. The V gene's germline CDR1 is MDHEN and CDR2 SYDVKM. V lost 6 bases and J lost 5, with 9 bases in between. The CDR3 DNA is TGTGCCAGCAGCACCCGGAGAGATACGCAGTATTTT. Translation: CASSTRRDTQYF.

The chain is built from TRBV5-1 and TRBJ2-7; 9 bases match TRBD1. The CDR3 has 16 amino acids. The V gene end was trimmed by 0 bases and the J gene end by 1 base; junction bases not matched to a gene: 5. Germline V gene sequence: CDR1 SGHRS, CDR2 YFSETQ. In DNA form, the CDR3 reads TGCGCCAGCAGCTTGGGCCGGACAGGGGAGTCCTACGAGCAGTACTTC. This codes for CASSLGRTGESYEQYF.

The chain links TRBV10-3 to TRBJ2-7; the D gene is possibly TRBD2 (6 bases). The CDR3 totals 15 residues. CDR1 is ENHRY, CDR2 SYGVKD, per germline. V lost 2 bases and J 2 bases, leaving 13 bases between the germline ends. The DNA for the CDR3 is TGTGCCATCAGTGAGGCGGAGGGAGGAACCTACGAGCAGTACTTC. As protein: CAISEAEGGTYEQYF.

This clonotype occurred a few times. The V call is TRBV7-2, the J call TRBJ2-1; unclear D gene. V lost 1 base to trimming and J lost 3 bases, with 19 bases between them. Germline assignment: CDR1 SGHTA and CDR2 FQGNSA. This CDR3 comprises 18 residues. In nucleotides, the CDR3 is TGTGCCAGCAGCTTAGGGCAATCGCAGACCGCCTTCTACAATGAGCAGTTCTTC. Amino acids: CASSLGQSQTAFYNEQFF.

A few counts support this clonotype. The rearrangement links TRBV19 to TRBJ1-5, with 8 positions matching TRBD1. After removal of 8 bases from V and 5 bases from J, the junction contained 8 bases not matched to a gene. Germline assignment: CDR1 LNHDA and CDR2 SQIVND (reference sequence). The CDR3 has 14 amino acids. For the CDR3, the DNA is TGTGCCAGTCAGTCCTCCAGGGGGCATCAGCCCCAGCATTTT. Its protein is CASQSSRGHQPQHF.

This clonotype was counted only a few times. The chain joins TRBV20-1 to TRBJ2-5; 9 positions agree with TRBD2. TRBJ2-1 explains the end of the DNA better; the J call may be wrong. CDR3 length equals 14 residues. CDR1 DFQATT and CDR2 SNEGSKA come from the germline V gene (reference sequence). CDR3 amino acids: CSARLREGNNEQFF. CDR3 bases: TGCAGTGCTAGACTGCGGGAGGGCAACAATGAGCAGTTCTTC.

The chain couples TRBV4-2 to TRBJ2-5; 11 positions agree with TRBD2. This CDR3 has 14 amino acids. CDR1 and CDR2 (germline): LGHNA, YNFKEQ. J was trimmed by 3 bases and V by 5 bases; bases with no gene match: 2. The CDR3 loop reads CASSGGLAEETQYF. CDR3 DNA sequence: TGTGCCAGCAGCGGGGGACTAGCGGAAGAGACCCAGTACTTC.

This clonotype occurred a few times. The rearrangement links TRBV20-1 to TRBJ2-5, with 10 bases lining up with TRBD2. CDR1 and CDR2 from the germline V gene are DFQATT and SNEGSKA (reference sequence). Trimming at V came to 3 bases and at J to 1 base, leaving 5 bases not matched to a gene. The CDR3 loop spans 15 amino acids. The CDR3 DNA reads as TGCAGTGCTAGCGGACTAGCGGAGGTCCAAGAGACCCAGTACTTC. Its translation is CSASGLAEVQETQYF.

This clonotype was counted at least ten times. The V and J genes are TRBV29-1 and TRBJ1-2; tentative D call: TRBD1 (5 bases). Looked up from germline, CDR1 is SQVTM and CDR2 is ANQGSEA. The CDR3 sequence is 14 residues long. Trimming took off 4 bases at V and 4 bases at J, with 16 bases between the two ends. CDR3 DNA: TGCAGCGTTGGGCTTAGGGGACCGCTCTATGGCTACACCTTC. Amino acid sequence: CSVGLRGPLYGYTF. The full variable domain, with the rest looked up from reference TRBV29-1 and TRBJ1-2, is SAVISQKPSRDICQRGTSLTIQCQVDSQVTMMFWYRQQPGQSLTLIATANQGSEATYESGFVIDKFPISRPNLTFSTLTVSNMSPEDSSIYLCSVGLRGPLYGYTFGSGTRLTVV.

The V and J genes are TRBV21-1 and TRBJ2-7; whether TRBD2, the table's D call, matches the DNA was not checked. TRBV21-1 is shown as a pseudogene. This CDR3 region has 15 residues. The CDR3 protein is CASSNPGLGYYEQYF. DNA of the CDR3: TGTGCCAGCAGCAACCCGGGACTAGGTTATTACGAGCAGTACTTC.

This chain links TRBV18 with TRBJ2-1, with a possible D match to TRBD2 (5 bases). V shed 2 bases and J shed 8 bases, with 16 bases lying between them. The CDR3 extends over 15 amino acids. Germline CDR1 reads KGHSH; CDR2 reads LQKENI. DNA of the CDR3: TGTGCCAGCTCACCATCTAGAGGGTTGGTGGATGAGCAGTTCTTC. Amino acid sequence: CASSPSRGLVDEQFF.